The 20 T cell receptor beta chains listed next were all sequenced from one sample in a study of OX40 agonist ivuxolimab in advanced cancers. The table came from immunoSEQ multiplex PCR; TCRdb's copy has only in-frame clones and leaves some out. The sample includes some 80,000 clones, approximately 89% of them seen just once. The starting material was CD4+ or CD8+ T cells sorted from blood, obtained in a trial of the OX40 agonist ivuxolimab. These TCRs come from an adult with an advanced solid tumor such as melanoma, head and neck, liver or kidney cancer.

The CDR3, as DNA: TGTGCCAGCAGCTCCGCGGTCGCACCCGGCGGGGAGCTGTTTTTT. Encoded protein: CASSSAVAPGGELFF. J is TRBJ2-2 and V is TRBV9; D not certain. The CDR3 runs 15 residues. Germline V lookup: CDR1 SGDLS, CDR2 YYNGEE. V lost 4 bases, J lost 7 bases, and 17 bases lay in between. The full variable domain, completed using reference TRBV9 and TRBJ2-2, is DSGVTQTPKHLITATGQRVTLRCSPRSGDLSVYWYQQSLDQGLQFLIQYYNGEERAKGNILERFSAQQFPDLHSELNLSSLELGDSALYFCASSSAVAPGGELFFGEGSRLTVL.

The V gene is TRBV2, the J gene TRBJ2-1; D is possibly TRBD1 (6 bases). The V gene lost 5 bases and the J gene lost 8 bases, with 19 bases spanning the gap. The CDR3 is made up of 15 amino acids. CDR1 and CDR2 from the germline V gene are SNHLY and FYNNEI. The CDR3 DNA follows: TGTGCCAGCAGTCAGGGGTCTTCCCCCGATTATGAGCAGTTCTTC. It yields the protein CASSQGSSPDYEQFF.

With regard to this clone: Different DNA sequences within this sample yield the same CDR3. The genes are TRBV5-5 and TRBJ2-7, with D maybe TRBD2 (6 bases). CDR1 is SGHKS and CDR2 is YYEKEE in the germline V gene (reference sequence). V lost 0 bases, J lost 4 bases, and 8 bases lay in between. The CDR3 has 13 amino acids. CDR3 DNA sequence: TGTGCCAGCAGCTTGGAGCGGGCATACGAGCAGTACTTC. This sequence encodes CASSLERAYEQYF.

The V gene is TRBV6-6, the J gene TRBJ2-7; no firm D call. This CDR3 has 14 residues. The ends were cut back, 0 bases at V and 3 bases at J, with 9 bases in the middle. Germline values: CDR1 MNHNY, CDR2 SVGAGI (reference sequence). The CDR3 loop is CASSYSAGRYEQYF. The CDR3 region has the DNA TGTGCCAGCAGTTACTCGGCAGGCCGCTACGAGCAGTACTTC.

This clone came up once. The chain is built from TRBV28 and TRBJ2-5; D remains unclear. Deletions cut 3 bases from V and 5 bases from J, with 16 bases between. Germline CDR1 and CDR2: MDHEN and SYDVKM. The CDR3 spans 15 residues. The CDR3 bases are TGTGCCAGCAGTTTTGGGCAGTTCAAGAGGGAGACCCAGTACTTC. It encodes CASSFGQFKRETQYF. Looking up the rest from reference TRBV28 and TRBJ2-5 gives the full variable domain: DVKVTQSSRYLVKRTGEKVFLECVQDMDHENMFWYRQDPGLGLRLIYFSYDVKMKEKGDIPEGYSVSREKKERFSLILESASTNQTSMYLCASSFGQFKRETQYFGPGTRLLVL.

The rearrangement joins TRBV4-3 to TRBJ1-4; 8 bases match TRBD1. This CDR3 is 15 amino acids long. CDR1 is LGHNA, CDR2 YSLEER, per germline. V dropped 2 bases and J dropped 4; count of bases not matched to a gene: 3. As DNA, the CDR3 is TGCGCCAGCAGCCAAACCGGGACAGGTAATGAAAAACTGTTTTTT. It is translated as CASSQTGTGNEKLFF.

The genes are TRBV7-6 and TRBJ2-3, with D hard to call. CDR3 length: 12 residues. Trimming stripped 5 bases from V and 6 bases from J, with 9 bases between. Germline CDR1 and CDR2: SGHVS and FNYEAQ. The CDR3 sequence: CASSLPQDTQYF. The CDR3 DNA follows: TGTGCCAGCAGCCTCCCTCAGGATACGCAGTATTTT.

The chain couples TRBV7-3 to TRBJ2-2; tentatively, D is TRBD1 (6 bases). With 5 bases removed from V and 6 bases from J, the gap between germline ends came to 10 bases. Germline CDR1 reads SGHTA; CDR2 reads FQGTGA. The CDR3 is 13 amino acids. DNA for the CDR3: TGTGCCAGCAGCACAGGGTCGGCCGGGGAGCTGTTTTTT. Residues: CASSTGSAGELFF.

The chain is built from TRBV7-8 and TRBJ2-5, with D unclear. The CDR3 runs 13 residues. The ends were cut back, 3 bases at V and 1 base at J, with 6 bases in the middle. CDR1 is SGHVS, CDR2 FQNEAQ, per germline. Here the CDR3 reads CASSFKGQETQYF. The CDR3 DNA reads TGTGCCAGCAGCTTTAAGGGCCAAGAGACCCAGTACTTC.

The chain has TRBV6-5 and TRBJ1-1; unclear D gene. CDR3 length: 14 amino acids. CDR1 and CDR2 (germline): MNHEY, SVGAGI. Trimming shortened V by 0 bases and J by 1 base, and 6 bases separated the two germline ends. This CDR3 is CASSYSFGNTEAFF. DNA for the CDR3: TGTGCCAGCAGTTACTCGTTTGGGAACACTGAAGCTTTCTTT.

This sequence joins TRBV5-4 and TRBJ2-3, with 9 nucleotides matching TRBD2. CDR1 and CDR2 (germline): SGHNT, YYREEE (reference sequence). CDR3 length: 15 residues. V dropped 2 bases and J dropped 5; count of bases not matched to a gene: 6. This CDR3 is CASSFAGGLIDTQYF. The CDR3 DNA is TGTGCCAGCAGCTTTGCGGGGGGGCTGATAGATACGCAGTATTTT.

V and J are TRBV7-2 and TRBJ1-3, with TRBD1 as a possible D gene (5 bases). Germline V gene lookup returns CDR1 SGHTA and CDR2 FQGNSA. The CDR3 consists of 16 residues. V gave up 3 bases and J gave up 0 bases, with 12 bases separating them. The CDR3 loop is CASSLQYRGSGNTIYF. Here the CDR3 DNA reads TGTGCCAGCAGCTTGCAGTATAGGGGCTCTGGAAACACCATATATTTT.

The chain links TRBV7-9 to TRBJ2-7; 11 bases map to TRBD2. The CDR3 length is 15 residues. Per germline, CDR1 SEHNR and CDR2 FQNEAQ (reference sequence). Losses at the gene ends were 2 bases for V and 2 bases for J; bases not matched to a gene: 2. The CDR3, as DNA: TGTGCCAGCAGCTTAACTAGCGGGGGTGCCTACGAGCAGTACTTC. This translates into CASSLTSGGAYEQYF. The entire variable domain, with the rest obtained from reference TRBV7-9 and TRBJ2-7, is as follows: DTGVSQNPRHKITKRGQNVTFRCDPISEHNRLYWYRQTLGQGPEFLTYFQNEAQLEKSRLLSDRFSAERPKGSFSTLEIQRTEQGDSAMYLCASSLTSGGAYEQYFGPGTRLTVT.

The V and J genes are TRBV9 and TRBJ2-5; D possibly corresponds to TRBD2 (6 bases). This CDR3 is built from 14 residues. V was cut by 3 bases and J by 5 bases, with 14 bases left in between. CDR1 SGDLS and CDR2 YYNGEE come from the germline V gene. For the CDR3, the DNA is TGTGCCAGCAGCGAGACTAGTCTGGGGGAGACCCAGTACTTC. Translation gives CASSETSLGETQYF.

V usage is TRBV5-6 and J usage is TRBJ2-1; 15 nucleotides match TRBD2. Per germline, CDR1 SGHDT and CDR2 YYEEEE. The trim removed 4 bases at V and 5 bases at J, leaving 10 bases unmatched. The length of the CDR3 is 18 residues. The CDR3 DNA reads TGTGCCAGCAGCCTTGGGAGGACTAGCGGGGGGGCTAACAATGAGCAGTTCTTC. Translated: CASSLGRTSGGANNEQFF.

The chain carries TRBV7-8 and TRBJ1-6, with D perhaps matching TRBD1 (6 bases). Germline V lookup: CDR1 SGHVS, CDR2 FQNEAQ. The CDR3 is 15 amino acids. V was cut by 5 bases and J by 9 bases, with 17 bases left in between. The CDR3 sequence: CASSPAQGSGSPLHF. For the CDR3, the DNA is TGTGCCAGCAGCCCCGCACAGGGTTCGGGTTCACCCCTCCACTTT.

The chain recombines TRBV5-1 with TRBJ1-5; weak D call: TRBD1 (6 bases). The CDR3 sequence is 13 residues long. V was pared by 0 bases and J by 6 bases, with 7 bases between. Per the germline V gene, CDR1 is SGHRS and CDR2 is YFSETQ. The CDR3 region has the DNA TGCGCCAGCAGCTTGGAGGGGGGTCAGCCCCAGCATTTT. It yields the protein CASSLEGGQPQHF.

The chain couples TRBV7-2 to TRBJ2-7, with 10 bases matching TRBD2. CDR1 is SGHTA, CDR2 FQGNSA, per germline. The CDR3 has 16 residues. The V segment lost 0 bases and the J segment 2 bases; nucleotides outside the gene matches: 4. CDR3 region: CASSLASGGAPYEQYF. CDR3 DNA sequence: TGTGCCAGCAGCTTAGCCAGCGGGGGGGCCCCCTACGAGCAGTACTTC.

This chain joins TRBV19 and TRBJ2-7; tentative D call: TRBD1 (5 bases). V lost 4 bases to trimming and J lost 1 base, with 11 bases between them. Germline CDR1 is LNHDA and CDR2 is SQIVND (reference sequence). The CDR3 is 14 residues long. CDR3 bases: TGTGCCAGTAGTAAGGCAGGGCGATCCTACGAGCAGTACTTC. It translates to CASSKAGRSYEQYF. Full variable domain (rest looked up from reference TRBV19 and TRBJ2-7): DGGITQSPKYLFRKEGQNVTLSCEQNLNHDAMYWYRQDPGQGLRLIYYSQIVNDFQKGDIAEGYSVSREKKESFPLTVTSAQKNPTAFYLCASSKAGRSYEQYFGPGTRLTVT.

This chain links TRBV28 with TRBJ1-6; no firm D call. V shed 6 bases and J shed 7 bases, with 4 bases lying between them. Germline V gene sequence: CDR1 MDHEN, CDR2 SYDVKM. This CDR3 is 11 amino acids long. CDR3 nucleotide sequence: TGTGCCAGCAGCGGGAATTCACCCCTCCACTTT. It specifies CASSGNSPLHF.